The entry below describes one TCR beta chain. The antigen is unknown. This entry belongs to a study of response to subunit inactivated influenza vaccine. CDR1 is LGHNA, CDR2 YSLEER, per germline. The CDR3 is 16 amino acids. V was cut by 0 bases and J by 0 bases, with 10 bases left in between. TCRdb passed the RT-PCR reads through MiXCR, listing each CDR3 protein once. Here the sample spans 450,000 to 550,000 distinct CDR3 sequences, 25% being singletons. Study-level points and caveats: The study's authors posited that every seasonal influenza vaccination enlists few new T cells.

The chain carries TRBV4-3 and TRBJ2-3; D gene unclear. The material was CD4+ T cells sorted from PBMCs, obtained 5 to 6 days after vaccination. The receptor's source is a man over 45 who received an inactivated influenza vaccine. In DNA form, the CDR3 reads TGCGCCAGCAGCCAAGATGGCCGGGCCAGCACAGATACGCAGTATTTT. Translated, it gives CASSQDGRASTDTQYF.